These T cell receptor beta chains were read from a single sample in a study of shared clonotypes between healthy human individuals. Only in-frame clones appear in the TCRdb table, and some are missing; sequencing was by immunoSEQ multiplex PCR. The sample records about 1 million clones, approximately 76% being singletons. The sequenced sample consisted of memory CD4+ T cells sorted from blood. Receptors were obtained from a man between 18 and 29 years old in good health. Both conserved end residues are part of each CDR3. D genes are given only for firm matches. Clone size is given for some rows only: seen once, a few or many times, or a class if the clone is expanded.

v_gene,j_gene,d_gene,abundance,CDR3nt,CDR3aa
TRBV27,TRBJ2-5,NA,NA,TGTGCCAGCAGTTTATTTCGCACCCAAGAGACCCAGTACTTC,CASSLFRTQETQYF
TRBV2,TRBJ1-2,NA,NA,TGTGCCAGCAGGGGTCCAGGGAAGGATTCCTATGGCTACACCTTC,CASRGPGKDSYGYTF
TRBV18,TRBJ1-1,TRBD1,NA,TGTGCCAGCTCACCGGGAGGGGGCGAAGCTTTCTTT,CASSPGGGEAFF
TRBV1,TRBJ1-2,NA,NA,TGCACCAGCCCCCAACGGCTAGGCTATGGCTACACCTTC,CTSPQRLGYGYTF
TRBV28,TRBJ2-7,TRBD2,few,TGTGCCAGCAGTTCCCTCTCTAGCGGGGGCCACTACGAGCAGTACTTC,CASSSLSSGGHYEQYF
TRBV5-1,TRBJ1-1,NA,NA,TGCGCCAGCAGCTTGGTATCCAGGGACACTGAAGCTTTCTTT,CASSLVSRDTEAFF
TRBV5-4,TRBJ1-1,NA,NA,TGTGCCAGCAAGGCGGGGGCTCGGACTGAAGCTTTCTTT,CASKAGARTEAFF
TRBV10-3,TRBJ2-1,NA,NA,TGTGCCATCAATTCCGCTCGCGGCCAGGTCAATGAGCAGTTCTTC,CAINSARGQVNEQFF
TRBV4-2,TRBJ2-5,TRBD2,NA,TGTGCCAGCAGCCAAGAGCTAGCGGGGGGTTTGAATCAAGAGACCCAGTACTTC,CASSQELAGGLNQETQYF
TRBV7-8,TRBJ2-1,NA,NA,TGTGCCAGCAGCTTGGTCCTAGCCCGTCTACTCTTC,CASSLVLARLLF
TRBV4-2,TRBJ2-3,NA,NA,TGTGCCAGCAGCCAAGCGGGCGGACTAGGGGGCGATACGCAGTATTTT,CASSQAGGLGGDTQYF
TRBV27,TRBJ2-1,TRBD2,NA,TGTGCCAGCACAGTTTGGAATAGCGGGGGGGCATATGAGCAGTTCTTC,CASTVWNSGGAYEQFF
TRBV5-4,TRBJ1-2,TRBD1,NA,TGTGCCAGCAGCAACGCCGGGACAGGGAGATCCACCTTC,CASSNAGTGRSTF
TRBV19,TRBJ1-1,NA,NA,TGTGCCCGCCGAGACAAAGGATCAGCTTTCTTT,CARRDKGSAFF
TRBV2,TRBJ1-1,NA,NA,TGTGCCAGCAGTACAGTTGAGGGGGGGTGGACTGAAGCTTTCTTT,CASSTVEGGWTEAFF
TRBV7-9,TRBJ2-7,TRBD1,NA,TGTGCCAGCAGCCCCCGGGACAGGGGGCGCGAGCAGTACTTC,CASSPRDRGREQYF
TRBV9,TRBJ1-4,NA,NA,TGTGCCAGCAGCGTAGGGGCGACAACTAATGAAAAACTGTTTTTT,CASSVGATTNEKLFF
TRBV30,TRBJ2-7,TRBD1,NA,TGTGCCGCAAAGCAGGGGGCCCACGAGCAGTACTTC,CAAKQGAHEQYF
TRBV6-5,TRBJ2-3,NA,few,TGTGCCAGCAGTTATGGGGGTAGCTCAGATACGCAGTATTTT,CASSYGGSSDTQYF
TRBV7-3,TRBJ1-1,NA,NA,TGTGCCAGCAGCTTATTAGGGGGGAGCACTGAAGCTTTCTTT,CASSLLGGSTEAFF
TRBV5-1,TRBJ1-2,NA,NA,TGCGCCAGCAGCTCGCCTACCGACAGGCCCCGCTACACCTTC,CASSSPTDRPRYTF
TRBV5-6,TRBJ1-1,NA,NA,TGTGCCAGCAGCCGACTTAGCGCAGAGGCCACTGAAGCTTTCTTT,CASSRLSAEATEAFF
TRBV27,TRBJ2-7,NA,NA,TGTGCCAGCAGTTCGGGACTCGTCCGCTCCTACGAGCAGTACTTC,CASSSGLVRSYEQYF
TRBV6-5,TRBJ2-7,TRBD1,NA,TGTGCCAGCAGTACGACAGGACAGGGAAACTACGAGCAGTACTTC,CASSTTGQGNYEQYF
TRBV27,TRBJ1-1,NA,few,TGTGCCAGCACCCCAAGTCCGGGGCGGGCGAACGCTGAAGCTTTCTTT,CASTPSPGRANAEAFF
TRBV2,TRBJ1-1,NA,NA,TGTGCCAGCAGTGCCAGGGGAAGGGCCACTGAAGCTTTCTTT,CASSARGRATEAFF
TRBV7-2,TRBJ2-3,TRBD2,NA,TGTGCCAGCAGCTCCCGGACTAGCGGCCCCGTGGATACGCAGTATTTT,CASSSRTSGPVDTQYF
TRBV4-1,TRBJ2-5,TRBD2,NA,TGCGCCAGCAGCCAAGATGAGGGAGCGGGGGGAAAGACCCAGTACTTC,CASSQDEGAGGKTQYF
TRBV29-1,TRBJ2-1,NA,NA,TGCAGCGTCCCCCCTCCGGCATCCCGTGAGCAGTTCTTC,CSVPPPASREQFF
TRBV12-5,TRBJ2-5,NA,once,TGTGCTAGTGGTCCCGGGACAAACCAAGAGACCCAGTACTTC,CASGPGTNQETQYF
TRBV28,TRBJ1-1,NA,few,TGTGCCAGCAGTTTTCTGGGGATCAACACTGAAGCTTTCTTT,CASSFLGINTEAFF
TRBV15,TRBJ2-3,NA,NA,TGTGCCACCAGCAGAGATCCAAGGGGGGGTGTAGATACGCAGTATTTT,CATSRDPRGGVDTQYF
TRBV5-4,TRBJ2-7,NA,NA,TGTGCCAGCAGCACCCAAACCCTGGCCGAGCAGTACTTC,CASSTQTLAEQYF
TRBV7-9,TRBJ2-5,NA,NA,TGTGCCAGCAACCAAGGGGGGAAGAAGTATGAGACCCAGTACTTC,CASNQGGKKYETQYF
TRBV7-2,TRBJ2-3,NA,NA,TGTGCCAGCAGCCTAAGGACAGTTAGCACAGATACGCAGTATTTT,CASSLRTVSTDTQYF
TRBV6-6,TRBJ1-1,NA,NA,TGTGCCAGCAGTTACGCGGCTCTAGGCACTGAAGCTTTCTTT,CASSYAALGTEAFF
TRBV10-1,TRBJ2-2,NA,once,TGCGCCAGCCGCAGCTCGAACACCGGGGAGCTGTTTTTT,CASRSSNTGELFF
TRBV15,TRBJ1-4,NA,NA,TGTGCCACCAGCGAAGAACCGGGAACTAATGAAAAACTGTTTTTT,CATSEEPGTNEKLFF
TRBV5-6,TRBJ2-7,NA,NA,TGTGCCAGCAGCTCCGGGACATTTCTCTACGAGCAGTACTTT,CASSSGTFLYEQYF
TRBV19,TRBJ1-5,TRBD1,NA,TGTGCCAGTAGTCCTACAGGGGGGGTGGGCAATCAGCCCCAGCATTTT,CASSPTGGVGNQPQHF
TRBV18,TRBJ1-3,NA,NA,TGTGCCAGCTCACCCACAGTGGCGGAGGGAAACACCATATATTTT,CASSPTVAEGNTIYF
TRBV5-5,TRBJ1-4,NA,NA,TGTGCCAGCAGCTTGGTGGCTGGGCCGGGTGAAAAACTGTTTTTT,CASSLVAGPGEKLFF
TRBV11-2,TRBJ2-1,TRBD1,few,TGTGCCAGCAGCAGGGGGCAGGGTAGGGGCGAGCAGTTCTTC,CASSRGQGRGEQFF
TRBV5-1,TRBJ2-5,TRBD1,NA,TGCGCCAGCAGCCGCCTGGGACAGCAAGAGACCCAGTACTTC,CASSRLGQQETQYF
TRBV7-2,TRBJ2-2,TRBD1,NA,TGTGCCAGCAGCTATACCGGGACAGCCAGCACCGGGGAGCTGTTTTTT,CASSYTGTASTGELFF
TRBV14,TRBJ1-4,NA,NA,TGTGCCAGCAAAAAGACAAATGAAAAACTGTTTTTT,CASKKTNEKLFF
TRBV6-1,TRBJ1-3,NA,NA,TGTGCCAGCAGTGAAGGTGGGGCCCGAAACACCATATATTTT,CASSEGGARNTIYF
TRBV18,TRBJ2-5,TRBD2,NA,TGTGCCAGCTCACCACCCTTTCTAGCGGGAGGGTCCCAAGAGACCCAGTACTTC,CASSPPFLAGGSQETQYF
TRBV11-2,TRBJ1-2,NA,few,TGTGCCAGCAGCGGAATTCAGGGCGGGTTTGGCTACACCTTC,CASSGIQGGFGYTF